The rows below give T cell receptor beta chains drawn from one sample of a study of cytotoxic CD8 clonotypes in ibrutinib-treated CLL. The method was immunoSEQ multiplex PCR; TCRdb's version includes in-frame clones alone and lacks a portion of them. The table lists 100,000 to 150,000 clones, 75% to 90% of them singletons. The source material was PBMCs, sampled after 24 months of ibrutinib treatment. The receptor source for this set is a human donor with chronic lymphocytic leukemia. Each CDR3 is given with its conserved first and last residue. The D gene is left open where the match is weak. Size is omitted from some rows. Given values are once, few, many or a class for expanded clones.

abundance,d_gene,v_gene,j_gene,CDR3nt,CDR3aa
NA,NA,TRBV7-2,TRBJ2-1,TGTGCCAGCAGCTCCTCTACCCTTCCCAACAATGAGCAGTTCTTC,CASSSSTLPNNEQFF
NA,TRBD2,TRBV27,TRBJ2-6,TGTGCCAGCAGTTGGGGGGGCTCTGGGGCCAACGTCCTGACTTTC,CASSWGGSGANVLTF
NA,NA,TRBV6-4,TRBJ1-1,TGTGCCAGCAGCCGACAAAGGGGGACTGAAGCTTTCTTT,CASSRQRGTEAFF
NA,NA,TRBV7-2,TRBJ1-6,TGTGCCAGCAGCTTAGTTCAGAAGGGGAATTCACCCCTCCACTTT,CASSLVQKGNSPLHF
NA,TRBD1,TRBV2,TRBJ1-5,TGTGCCAGCAGGGACAGGGAAGGTCCTCAGCCCCAGCATTTT,CASRDREGPQPQHF
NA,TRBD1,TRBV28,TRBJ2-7,TGTGCCAGCACATACGGGACAGGGAGGGTTGTGCAGTACTTC,CASTYGTGRVVQYF
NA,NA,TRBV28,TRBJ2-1,TGTGCCAGTACCGCCTACAATGAGCAGTTCTTC,CASTAYNEQFF
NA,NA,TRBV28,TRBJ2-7,TGTGCCAGCAGCCGTTTTGAAAGGCTTGGCGAGCAGTACTTC,CASSRFERLGEQYF
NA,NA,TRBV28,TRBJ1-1,TGTGCCAGCAGTTCCGGGACGGAGGTTAACACTGAAGCTTTCTTT,CASSSGTEVNTEAFF
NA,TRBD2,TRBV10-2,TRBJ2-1,TGCGCCAGCAGTGAGTCGGCGGGAGGGCCCTCGAATGAGCAGTTCTTC,CASSESAGGPSNEQFF
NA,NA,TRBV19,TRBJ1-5,TGTGCCAGTAGTGGTTCGGCAGATCGAGGCCCTCAGCCCCAGCATTTT,CASSGSADRGPQPQHF
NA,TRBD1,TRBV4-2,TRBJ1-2,TGTGCCAGCAGCCAAGGGACAGGGGGCGCAGTCTATGGCTACACCTTC,CASSQGTGGAVYGYTF
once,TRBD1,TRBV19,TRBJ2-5,TGTGCCAGTAGTATCCTGACAGGGGGTACGGAGACCCAGTACTTC,CASSILTGGTETQYF
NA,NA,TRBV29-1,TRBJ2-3,TGCAGCGCCGTGTCCGGGACCCAGGTCCCCGATACGCAGTATTTT,CSAVSGTQVPDTQYF
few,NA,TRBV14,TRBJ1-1,TGTGCCAGCAGCCGATCAATGAACACTGAAGCTTTCTTT,CASSRSMNTEAFF
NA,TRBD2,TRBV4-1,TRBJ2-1,TGCGCCAGCAGCCTCCAAACTAGCGGGGTCTACAATGAGCAGTTCTTC,CASSLQTSGVYNEQFF
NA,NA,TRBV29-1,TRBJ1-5,TGCAGCGTAGGGGCGAGGGATCAGCCCCAGCATTTT,CSVGARDQPQHF
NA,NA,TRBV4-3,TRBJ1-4,TGCGCCAGCAGCCAAGGGACTAATGAAAAACTGTTTTTT,CASSQGTNEKLFF
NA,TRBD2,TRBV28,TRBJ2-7,TGTGCCAGCAGTTTGTTAACTAGCGGGAGTAGATACGAGCAGTACTTC,CASSLLTSGSRYEQYF
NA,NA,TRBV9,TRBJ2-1,TGTGCCAGCAGCTCGCGAGGGTCGGAGGCGAGTGGCGTACCCAATGAGCAGTTCTTC,CASSSRGSEASGVPNEQFF
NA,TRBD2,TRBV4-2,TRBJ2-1,TGTGCCAGCAGCCAAGAACTAGCGGGGGGGCTTAACTACAATGAGCAGTTCTTC,CASSQELAGGLNYNEQFF
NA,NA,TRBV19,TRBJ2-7,TGTGCCAGTAGTAGCGAGAGGACCTACGAGCAGTACTTC,CASSSERTYEQYF
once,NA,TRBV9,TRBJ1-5,TGTGCCAGCAGCGTCTTACCATTTGATCAGCCCCAGCATTTT,CASSVLPFDQPQHF
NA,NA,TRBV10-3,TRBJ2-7,TGTGCCATCAGTGCCAGTACCGAGCAGTACTTC,CAISASTEQYF
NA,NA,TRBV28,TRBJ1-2,TGTGCCAGCACAAGAACTCCTGACTATGGCTACACCTTC,CASTRTPDYGYTF
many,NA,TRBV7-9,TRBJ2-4,TGTGCCAGCAGCTCACTAACAAGGCCCATTCAGTACTTC,CASSSLTRPIQYF
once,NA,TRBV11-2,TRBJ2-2,TGCGCCAGCAGCCAAGACAGTTGGGGGGAGCTGTTTTTT,CASSQDSWGELFF
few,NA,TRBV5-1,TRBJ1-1,TGCGCCAGCAGCCCAAGTGGCAGCATGAACACTGAAGCTTTCTTT,CASSPSGSMNTEAFF
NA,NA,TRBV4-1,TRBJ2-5,TGCGCCAGCAGCCACCGGACCGGTACGGAGACCCAGTACTTC,CASSHRTGTETQYF
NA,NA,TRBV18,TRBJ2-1,TGTGCCAGCTCACCCTTACTAGCCCGTACCTACAATGAGCAGTTCTTC,CASSPLLARTYNEQFF
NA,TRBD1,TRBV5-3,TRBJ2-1,TGTGCCAGAAGCTTGGGTAGGGACAGGGGGCGGAATGAGCAGTTCTTC,CARSLGRDRGRNEQFF
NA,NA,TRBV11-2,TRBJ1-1,TGTGCCAGCATGGGGCAGGGAATGGGTGAAGCTTTCTTT,CASMGQGMGEAFF
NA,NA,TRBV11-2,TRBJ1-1,TGTGCCAGCAGCCGCACATATTCGGAGGCTTTCTTT,CASSRTYSEAFF
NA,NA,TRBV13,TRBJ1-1,TGTGCCAGCAGCTCGGGGGGGCTAGCTTTCTTT,CASSSGGLAFF
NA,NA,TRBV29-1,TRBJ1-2,TGCAGCGTTGAAATGGTGGGGGGTTGGAATGGCTACACCTTC,CSVEMVGGWNGYTF
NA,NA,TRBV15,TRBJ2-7,TGTGCCACCAGCGAAATCCGACAGGTTAACGAGCAGTACTTC,CATSEIRQVNEQYF
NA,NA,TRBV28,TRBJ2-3,TGTGCCAGCAGTTTGGGGGGATCCGGTACAGATACGCAGTATTTT,CASSLGGSGTDTQYF
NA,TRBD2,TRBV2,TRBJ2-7,TGTGCCAGTCTAGCGGGGGTTTCCTACGAGCAGTACTTC,CASLAGVSYEQYF
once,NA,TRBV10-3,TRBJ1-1,TGTGCCATCAGTGAGTCGCCGGAGCGGGGGGACACTGAAGCTTTCTTT,CAISESPERGDTEAFF
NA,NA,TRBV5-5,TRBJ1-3,TGTGCCAGCAGCGAACGCGCTGGGGCTGGAAACACCATATATTTT,CASSERAGAGNTIYF
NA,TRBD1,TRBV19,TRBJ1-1,TGTGCCAGTAGTATTATGGCAGGGGGAAGGGCTGAAGCTTTCTTT,CASSIMAGGRAEAFF
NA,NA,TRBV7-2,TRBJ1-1,TGTGCCAGCAGCCAGGGAGGGGGAAGGACTGAAGCTTTCTTT,CASSQGGGRTEAFF
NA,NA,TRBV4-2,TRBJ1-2,TGTGCCAGCAGCCAAGTCGCCCCAGTTTATGGCTACACCTTC,CASSQVAPVYGYTF
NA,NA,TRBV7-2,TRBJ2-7,TGTGCCAGCAGCTTAGTAGGACGCGAGCAGTACTTC,CASSLVGREQYF
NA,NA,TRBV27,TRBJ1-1,TGTGCCAGCGCCCCTCGTAGTGACAGCCTTGTAACTGAAGCTTTCTTT,CASAPRSDSLVTEAFF
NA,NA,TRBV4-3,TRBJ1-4,TGCGCCAGTCGGGGTTTTAATGAAAAACTGTTTTTT,CASRGFNEKLFF
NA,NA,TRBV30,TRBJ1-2,TGTGCCTGGAGTTTACGGAGGACGATGACCTTC,CAWSLRRTMTF
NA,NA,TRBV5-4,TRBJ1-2,TGTGCCAGCAGCTACCAATCGACCGCGGCGACAAGGGGATACACCTTC,CASSYQSTAATRGYTF
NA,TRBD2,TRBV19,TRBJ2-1,TGTGCCAGTAGTGGCGGGAGGTCATTCTACAATGAGCAGTTCTTC,CASSGGRSFYNEQFF
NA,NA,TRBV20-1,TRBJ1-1,TGCAGTGCTAGAGGGCAGCTTGCAGCTTTCTTT,CSARGQLAAFF
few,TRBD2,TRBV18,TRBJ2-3,TGTGCCAGCTCACCCACTAGCGGGAGGGCCCTGGGTACAGATACGCAGTATTTT,CASSPTSGRALGTDTQYF
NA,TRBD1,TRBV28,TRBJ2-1,TGTGCCAGCAGTCCCCATGACAGGGGAATCGGTAATGAGCAGTTCTTC,CASSPHDRGIGNEQFF
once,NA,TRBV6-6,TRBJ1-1,TGTGCCAGCAGTTACTCGACCACGAACACTGAAGCTTTCTTT,CASSYSTTNTEAFF
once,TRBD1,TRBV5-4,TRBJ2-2,TGTGCCAGCAGCGACGGACAGGGTTTGGACACCGGGGAGCTGTTTTTT,CASSDGQGLDTGELFF
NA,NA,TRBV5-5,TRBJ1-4,TGTGCCAGCAGCCTACAGGGCCCAGAAAAACTGTTTTTT,CASSLQGPEKLFF
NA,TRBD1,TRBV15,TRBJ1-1,TGTGCCACCAGCCATAGGGACAGGTTGTCCACTGAAGCTTTCTTT,CATSHRDRLSTEAFF
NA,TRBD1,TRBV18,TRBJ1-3,TGTGCCAGCTCACCATTTACAGGGGGCCGGACTGGAAACACCATATATTTT,CASSPFTGGRTGNTIYF
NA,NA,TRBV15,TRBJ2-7,TGTGCCACCAGCCATAGGACACACCACGAGCAGTACTTC,CATSHRTHHEQYF
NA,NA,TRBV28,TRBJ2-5,TGTGCCAGCAGTTCCACTAGGGGTTTGGGGCCAGAGACCCAGTACTTC,CASSSTRGLGPETQYF